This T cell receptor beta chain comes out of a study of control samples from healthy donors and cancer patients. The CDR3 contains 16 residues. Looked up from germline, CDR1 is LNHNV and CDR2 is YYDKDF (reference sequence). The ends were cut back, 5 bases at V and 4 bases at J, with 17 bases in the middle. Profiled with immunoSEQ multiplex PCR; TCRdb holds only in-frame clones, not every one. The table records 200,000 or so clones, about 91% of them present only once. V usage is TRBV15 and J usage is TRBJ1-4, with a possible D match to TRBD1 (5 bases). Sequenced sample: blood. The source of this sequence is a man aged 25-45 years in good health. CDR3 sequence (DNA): TGTGCCACCAGCGAGGACCCGAGGGGTTTTAATGAAAAACTGTTTTTT. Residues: CATSEDPRGFNEKLFF.